The source of this T cell receptor beta chain is a study of shared clonotypes between healthy human individuals. Profiling relied on immunoSEQ multiplex PCR, and the TCRdb table lists in-frame clones only, not all of them. The table shows about 2.1 million clones, with just over 90% occurring only once. This CDR3 region has 16 residues. Germline V gene lookup returns CDR1 MNHNY and CDR2 SVGAGI (reference sequence). Trimming at V came to 2 bases and at J to 4 bases, leaving 7 bases not matched to a gene. As to this clone: The antigen remains undetermined.

Points from the study as a whole: Clonotype sharing among the donors was expected to vary with sequencing depth.

Terminally differentiated effector memory CD45RA+ cells were excluded from the naive CD8 cells, which were CD45RO-negative and positively selected for CCR7. None of the donors, who were healthy HIV-negative adults, had recently had acute infections or vaccinations. Input material: naive CD8+ T cells from PBMCs. The source is a man aged 18-30 years in good health. Some clones in this sample may be carry-over from other donors' samples. The chain has TRBV6-6 and TRBJ1-5, with 8 bases aligning to TRBD1. CDR3 in amino acids: CASSYHDRGGNQPQHF. The CDR3, as DNA: TGTGCCAGCAGTTACCATGACAGGGGAGGAAATCAGCCCCAGCATTTT.